Following are 28 T cell receptor beta chains from one sample sequenced in a study of blood T cell repertoires in COVID-19. TCRdb keeps only in-frame clones here, not all; method: immunoSEQ multiplex PCR. The sample records about 360,000 clones, 70% to 90% being singletons. Sequencing was done on a sample of peripheral blood. The receptors were sampled from a human donor in a cohort sampled during active COVID-19.

The chain employs TRBV13 and TRBJ2-3, with D tentatively TRBD2 (6 bases). CDR3 size: 15 residues. Germline loops: CDR1 PRHDT, CDR2 FYEKMQ (reference sequence). V lost 0 bases and J 4 bases, leaving 11 bases between the germline ends. The CDR3 coding sequence is TGTGCCAGCAGCTTAGGCCGCAGGAGGGCAGATACGCAGTATTTT. It yields the protein CASSLGRRRADTQYF.

V and J are TRBV5-1 and TRBJ2-7, with 8 bases matching TRBD2. The CDR3 is 14 residues long. Germline trimming cut 7 bases from V and 4 bases from J; bases unmatched to any gene: 10. Germline V gene sequence: CDR1 SGHRS, CDR2 YFSETQ. The DNA for the CDR3 is TGCGCCAGCTGCCCCGGGGGGGGAACATACGAGCAGTACTTC. Protein: CASCPGGGTYEQYF.

The chain links TRBV30 to TRBJ2-5, with 7 bases aligning to TRBD2. The CDR3 totals 14 residues. Germline CDR1 reads GTSNPN; CDR2 reads SVGIG (reference sequence). V shed 2 bases and J 1 base; nucleotides not matched to a gene: 4. The CDR3 sequence: CAWSLGGGQETQYF. CDR3 in DNA: TGTGCCTGGAGTCTGGGGGGGGGCCAAGAGACCCAGTACTTC.

The genes are TRBV7-7 and TRBJ2-5, with D possibly matching TRBD1 (5 bases). V lost 3 bases and J lost 1, with 9 bases in between. This CDR3 has 14 amino acids. CDR1 is SSHAT, CDR2 FNYEAQ, per germline (reference sequence). Here the CDR3 reads CASSLLTAQETQYF. The CDR3 nucleotides are TGTGCCAGCAGCTTGTTGACAGCCCAAGAGACCCAGTACTTC.

V is TRBV6-5 and J is TRBJ1-6, with a possible D match to TRBD1 (6 bases). CDR3 length: 15 residues. The germline V gene has CDR1 MNHEY and CDR2 SVGAGI. V lost 6 bases to trimming and J lost 8 bases, with 17 bases between them. CDR3 DNA sequence: TGTGCCAGCAGCCGGGGGGGCGAAGTACATTCACCCCTCCACTTT. Protein sequence: CASSRGGEVHSPLHF.

This clone came up a few times. V usage is TRBV2 and J usage is TRBJ2-7; 7 nucleotides match TRBD2. Germline V gives CDR1 SNHLY, CDR2 FYNNEI. The CDR3 spans 16 residues. With 7 bases clipped from V and 5 bases from J, the junction kept 17 bases outside the gene matches. The CDR3 DNA follows: TGTGCCAGCATTACTAGAGGCCTAGCGGTCGGTGACGAGCAGTACTTC. Its translation: CASITRGLAVGDEQYF.

This clone was recorded a few times. The chain combines TRBV9 with TRBJ1-1, with D possibly TRBD1 on 5 matching bases. V was cut by 5 bases and J by 3 bases, with 8 bases left in between. The germline CDR1 and CDR2 sequences are SGDLS and YYNGEE. This CDR3 region has 12 residues. CDR3 nucleotides: TGTGCCAGCAGTGGGGACTACACTGAAGCTTTCTTT. The encoded protein is CASSGDYTEAFF.

The chain employs TRBV11-2 and TRBJ2-1, with TRBD1 identical over 8 bases. Germline V lookup: CDR1 SGHAT, CDR2 FQNNGV. The V gene end was trimmed by 4 bases and the J gene end by 6 bases; junction bases not matched to a gene: 8. The CDR3 is 15 amino acids. CDR3 sequence (DNA): TGTGCCAGCAGCTCCGTCACAGGGGGAGGCAATGAGCAGTTCTTC. This sequence encodes CASSSVTGGGNEQFF.

This chain connects TRBV3-1 (or the pseudogene TRBV3-2) to TRBJ2-1, with 7 bases aligning to TRBD2. V trimming: 1 base; J trimming: 2 bases; junction bases outside the gene matches: 2. The length of the CDR3 is 15 residues. Germline lookup yields CDR1 LGHDT and CDR2 YNNKEL (reference sequence). CDR3 in DNA: TGTGCCAGCAGCCAAGTAGCGGGTCCCTACAATGAGCAGTTCTTC. As protein: CASSQVAGPYNEQFF.

This chain joins TRBV7-8 and TRBJ1-3; 7 positions match TRBD1. Germline CDR1 and CDR2: SGHVS and FQNEAQ. The CDR3 sequence is 20 residues long. J lost 0 bases, V lost 1 base, and 15 bases had no gene match. CDR3 protein: CASSLEGGAFPVSSGNTIYF. As DNA, the CDR3 is TGTGCCAGCAGCTTAGAAGGGGGCGCTTTCCCTGTCTCCTCTGGAAACACCATATATTTT. Full variable domain (missing parts from reference TRBV7-8 and TRBJ1-3): GAGVSQSPRYKVAKRGQDVALRCDPISGHVSLFWYQQALGQGPEFLTYFQNEAQLDKSGLPSDRFFAERPEGSVSTLKIQRTQQEDSAVYLCASSLEGGAFPVSSGNTIYFGEGSWLTVV.

This clone has more than one count but fewer than ten. This rearrangement joins TRBV28 to TRBJ1-2, with 7 bases that match TRBD1. The CDR3 sequence is 13 residues long. Germline assignment: CDR1 MDHEN and CDR2 SYDVKM. Losses at the gene ends were 7 bases for V and 4 bases for J; bases not matched to a gene: 6. The DNA for the CDR3 is TGTGCCAGCACCCCCGGACAGGCCTATGGCTACACCTTC. As protein: CASTPGQAYGYTF.

The chain is built from TRBV4-1 and TRBJ2-7; 7 nucleotides align to TRBD1. The CDR3 spans 18 residues. Germline assignment: CDR1 MGHRA and CDR2 YSYEKL. Trimming at V came to 4 bases and at J to 3 bases, leaving 18 bases not matched to a gene. The CDR3 sequence is CASSPQGLGVGRLYEQYF. CDR3 coding DNA: TGCGCCAGCAGCCCACAGGGGTTAGGGGTCGGAAGACTCTACGAGCAGTACTTC.

This chain joins TRBV6-4 and TRBJ2-2; D not certain. Trimming left V 5 bases short and J 6 bases short, with 7 bases between. The CDR3 extends over 12 amino acids. From germline, CDR1 is MRHNA and CDR2 SNTAGT. The CDR3 reads CASSSQPGELFF. The CDR3 DNA reads as TGTGCCAGCAGTAGCCAACCCGGGGAGCTGTTTTTT.

The chain joins TRBV30 to TRBJ1-3, with D possibly TRBD1 on 6 matching bases. The CDR3 spans 16 residues. Germline V gives CDR1 GTSNPN, CDR2 SVGIG (reference sequence). The V end lost 2 bases, the J end lost 2 bases, and 16 bases lay between the germline ends. The CDR3 DNA sequence: TGTGCCTGGAGTCGGGGGGGCGGGATCCCTGGAAACACCATATATTTT. Its protein is CAWSRGGGIPGNTIYF. Variable domain in full (rest from reference TRBV30 and TRBJ1-3): SQTIHQWPATLVQPVGSPLSLECTVEGTSNPNLYWYRQAAGRGLQLLFYSVGIGQISSEVPQNLSASRPQDRQFILSSKKLLLSDSGFYLCAWSRGGGIPGNTIYFGEGSWLTVV.

The chain employs TRBV11-2 and TRBJ1-1, with D possibly matching TRBD1 (6 bases). V lost 1 base, J lost 2 bases, and 11 bases lay in between. CDR1 is SGHAT, CDR2 FQNNGV, per germline. The CDR3 totals 15 residues. In DNA form, the CDR3 reads TGTGCCAGCAGCTTAGTCGGGGGGCTAAACACTGAAGCTTTCTTT. Amino acids: CASSLVGGLNTEAFF.

The gene calls are TRBV12-3 or TRBV12-4 and TRBJ1-3; D is perhaps TRBD1 (6 bases). The CDR3 is 13 residues long. The V end lost 6 bases, the J end lost 1 base, and 7 bases lay between the germline ends. The CDR3, as DNA: TGTGCCAGCAGCACAGGGTCTGGAAACACCATATATTTT. Protein sequence: CASSTGSGNTIYF.

This rearrangement joins TRBV5-4 to TRBJ1-3; 8 nucleotides align to TRBD1. Germline loops: CDR1 SGHNT, CDR2 YYREEE (reference sequence). This CDR3 comprises 14 residues. V shed 4 bases, J shed 6 bases, and the junction held 6 bases outside the gene matches. CDR3: CASSKDRAENTIYF. CDR3 sequence (DNA): TGTGCCAGCAGCAAGGACAGGGCCGAAAACACCATATATTTT.

The chain couples TRBV19 to TRBJ1-3; perhaps TRBD1 as D (6 bases). Trimming removed 10 bases at V and 0 bases at J, with 13 bases between. CDR1 LNHDA and CDR2 SQIVND come from the germline V gene (reference sequence). This CDR3 contains 14 residues. CDR3 protein: CATQGLHSGNTIYF. As DNA, the CDR3 is TGTGCCACCCAGGGGCTGCACTCTGGAAACACCATATATTTT.

Points on this clone: Other DNA sequences in the sample encode the same CDR3. The chain recombines TRBV30 with TRBJ1-5; a possible D gene is TRBD1 (6 bases). The CDR3 runs to 13 residues. Germline V CDR1 and CDR2: GTSNPN, SVGIG (reference sequence). Trimming cost V 2 bases and J 2 bases, with 7 bases left between them. The CDR3 DNA reads TGTGCCTGGAGTCGACAGGGCAATCAGCCCCAGCATTTT. Translation gives CAWSRQGNQPQHF.

The gene calls are TRBV28 and TRBJ1-4; D gene ambiguous. CDR3 size: 15 residues. The ends were cut back, 5 bases at V and 4 bases at J, with 14 bases in the middle. Per the germline V gene, CDR1 is MDHEN and CDR2 is SYDVKM. The CDR3 nucleotides are TGTGCCAGCAGTCCCCTCTCCTTTTTTAATGAAAAACTGTTTTTT. Residues: CASSPLSFFNEKLFF.

This clone was recorded at least ten times. The rearrangement joins TRBV29-1 to TRBJ1-2; D gene unclear. Germline loops: CDR1 SQVTM, CDR2 ANQGSEA. V lost 3 bases to trimming and J lost 1 base, with 3 bases between them. The CDR3 totals 11 residues. The CDR3: CSVDSNYGYTF. CDR3 nucleotide sequence: TGCAGCGTTGACAGTAACTATGGCTACACCTTC.

The chain joins TRBV27 to TRBJ2-2; maybe TRBD1 (6 bases). CDR1 MNHEY and CDR2 SMNVEV come from the germline V gene (reference sequence). The CDR3 is 15 residues long. Trimming stripped 0 bases from V and 6 bases from J, with 11 bases between. Written as DNA, the CDR3 is TGTGCCAGCAGTTTATCGACAGCAGGGGCCGGGGAGCTGTTTTTT. It translates to CASSLSTAGAGELFF.

The chain uses TRBV9 and TRBJ1-2; maybe TRBD1 (5 bases). The germline V gene encodes CDR1 SGDLS and CDR2 YYNGEE. V lost 3 bases to trimming and J lost 4 bases, with 13 bases between them. The CDR3 covers 14 residues. The CDR3 here is CASSARLDSYGYTF. The DNA for the CDR3 is TGTGCCAGCAGCGCCCGACTCGACAGCTATGGCTACACCTTC.

Written as DNA, the CDR3 is TGTGCCATCAGTGACGGGACAGGTTTCTACGAGCAGTACTTC. This encodes CAISDGTGFYEQYF. The chain employs TRBV10-3 and TRBJ2-7; TRBD1 aligns across 8 bases. Germline trimming cut 3 bases from V and 3 bases from J; bases unmatched to any gene: 4. This CDR3 has 14 amino acids. Germline CDR1 is ENHRY and CDR2 is SYGVKD.

This clone was picked up a small number of times. The chain links TRBV3-1 (or the pseudogene TRBV3-2) to TRBJ1-2; D unresolved. Germline CDR1 and CDR2: LGHDT and YNNKEL (reference sequence). This CDR3 region has 14 residues. V was shortened by 2 bases and J by 0 bases, with 7 bases between the two germline ends. The DNA of the CDR3 is TGTGCCAGCAGCCAAACGACTCCTAACTATGGCTACACCTTC. Translation: CASSQTTPNYGYTF.

With regard to this clone: Other DNA variants within this sample encode the same CDR3. The J gene is TRBJ2-7, the V gene TRBV5-1; TRBD1 might be the D (6 bases). With 0 bases removed from V and 2 bases from J, the gap between germline ends came to 9 bases. Germline V gives CDR1 SGHRS, CDR2 YFSETQ. This CDR3 contains 14 residues. DNA for the CDR3: TGCGCCAGCAGCTTGGGGACAGACACCTACGAGCAGTACTTC. The encoded protein is CASSLGTDTYEQYF. Supplemented by reference TRBV5-1 and TRBJ2-7, the full variable domain reads KAGVTQTPRYLIKTRGQQVTLSCSPISGHRSVSWYQQTPGQGLQFLFEYFSETQRNKGNFPGRFSGRQFSNSRSEMNVSTLELGDSALYLCASSLGTDTYEQYFGPGTRLTVT.

The V gene is TRBV27, the J gene TRBJ1-1, with D possibly TRBD1 on 5 matching bases. Germline CDR1 is MNHEY and CDR2 is SMNVEV (reference sequence). The CDR3 loop spans 14 amino acids. V shed 7 bases and J shed 0 bases, with 12 bases lying between them. The CDR3 DNA follows: TGTGCCAGCAAAAGGGGCCGGGTGAACACTGAAGCTTTCTTT. Amino acids: CASKRGRVNTEAFF.

The rearrangement joins TRBV3-1 (or the pseudogene TRBV3-2) to TRBJ1-4; a weak D match, TRBD1 (5 bases). This CDR3 is 14 amino acids long. Per germline, CDR1 LGHDT and CDR2 YNNKEL (reference sequence). V lost 1 base, J lost 4 bases, and 7 bases lay in between. CDR3 loop: CASSQAGGNEKLFF. The CDR3 DNA reads TGTGCCAGCAGCCAAGCCGGGGGTAATGAAAAACTGTTTTTT.